Shown below are 26 T cell receptor beta chains from a single sample sequenced in a study of control samples from healthy donors and cancer patients. Sequencing was performed with immunoSEQ multiplex PCR; in TCRdb, only in-frame clones are kept and a portion is missing. Of about 92,000 clones in the sample, around 82% were seen once. The sample consisted of blood. Every receptor here comes from a woman aged 55-75 years in good health.

The chain combines TRBV28 with TRBJ2-7; 9 bases align to TRBD2. Germline CDR1 is MDHEN and CDR2 is SYDVKM. The V segment lost 6 bases and the J segment 3 bases; nucleotides outside the gene matches: 6. The CDR3 runs 14 residues. The CDR3 bases are TGTGCCAGCAGGCCTAGCGGGGTTGGCTACGAGCAGTACTTC. Translation gives CASRPSGVGYEQYF.

The sample holds one count of this clone. The CDR3 nucleotides are TGTGCCAGCTCACCACTCCAGAGCACAGATACGCAGTATTTT. Its protein product is CASSPLQSTDTQYF. The chain carries TRBV18 and TRBJ2-3; D is unresolved. CDR1 KGHSH and CDR2 LQKENI come from the germline V gene. The V gene lost 1 base and the J gene lost 0 bases, with 5 bases spanning the gap. The CDR3 runs 14 residues.

The chain couples TRBV4-1 to TRBJ1-6; 7 bases are a match to TRBD1. CDR3 length: 20 residues. Losses at the gene ends were 0 bases for V and 7 bases for J; bases not matched to a gene: 18. Germline V gene lookup returns CDR1 MGHRA and CDR2 YSYEKL. As DNA, the CDR3 is TGCGCCAGCAGCCAAGATCTTCGCTTCGAAAGACAGGGAAAAAATTCACCCCTCCACTTT. This translates into CASSQDLRFERQGKNSPLHF.

The chain links TRBV7-2 to TRBJ1-5; D is unresolved. The CDR3 is 15 residues long. CDR1 and CDR2 from the germline V gene are SGHTA and FQGNSA. Trimming left V 1 base short and J 3 bases short, with 10 bases between. CDR3 bases: TGTGCCAGCAGCTTAGAGACCAGGATCAATCAGCCCCAGCATTTT. Translated, it gives CASSLETRINQPQHF.

This chain links TRBV5-1 with TRBJ2-7, with 7 positions matching TRBD2. Trimming took 2 bases from V and 3 from J; bases not matched to a gene: 5. CDR3 length: 14 amino acids. CDR1 is SGHRS and CDR2 is YFSETQ in the germline V gene. CDR3: CASSFITGGYEQYF. The CDR3 DNA reads as TGCGCCAGCAGCTTCATAACGGGGGGCTACGAGCAGTACTTC. Full variable domain (outside the CDR3, taken from reference TRBV5-1 and TRBJ2-7): KAGVTQTPRYLIKTRGQQVTLSCSPISGHRSVSWYQQTPGQGLQFLFEYFSETQRNKGNFPGRFSGRQFSNSRSEMNVSTLELGDSALYLCASSFITGGYEQYFGPGTRLTVT.

This chain links TRBV5-1 with TRBJ1-4; 7 bases line up with TRBD1. CDR1 SGHRS and CDR2 YFSETQ come from the germline V gene. The CDR3 length is 14 residues. Losses at the gene ends were 4 bases for V and 7 bases for J; bases not matched to a gene: 7. CDR3: CASSQGGGGEKLFF. CDR3 coding DNA: TGCGCCAGCAGCCAGGGGGGAGGTGGTGAAAAACTGTTTTTT.

This chain links TRBV2 with TRBJ2-1, with 7 nucleotides matching TRBD2. Germline V gene data show CDR1 as SNHLY and CDR2 as FYNNEI. The trim removed 7 bases at V and 9 bases at J, leaving 12 bases unmatched. This CDR3 is built from 14 residues. The CDR3 reads CASNLVREGGEQFF. As DNA, the CDR3 is TGTGCCAGCAACTTGGTGAGGGAGGGCGGTGAGCAGTTCTTC.

The V gene is TRBV9, the J gene TRBJ2-6, with D unclear. The CDR3 runs 16 residues. The V end was cut by 0 bases, the J end by 2 bases, with 9 bases between. Germline CDR1 is SGDLS and CDR2 is YYNGEE. DNA for the CDR3: TGTGCCAGCAGCGTAGGGAAGGGAACTGGGGCCAACGTCCTGACTTTC. This codes for CASSVGKGTGANVLTF.

This clone was observed a single time. The rearrangement joins TRBV7-9 to TRBJ1-5, with 8 positions matching TRBD1. With 2 bases clipped from V and 1 base from J, the junction kept 7 bases outside the gene matches. The CDR3 covers 17 residues. Germline V gene data show CDR1 as SEHNR and CDR2 as FQNEAQ (reference sequence). The CDR3 nucleotides read TGTGCCAGCAGCTTATCTCAGGGGGCCCCCAGCAATCAGCCCCAGCATTTT. Translated: CASSLSQGAPSNQPQHF. Together with reference TRBV7-9 and TRBJ1-5, the CDR3 gives the full variable domain: DTGVSQNPRHKITKRGQNVTFRCDPISEHNRLYWYRQTLGQGPEFLTYFQNEAQLEKSRLLSDRFSAERPKGSFSTLEIQRTEQGDSAMYLCASSLSQGAPSNQPQHFGDGTRLSIL.

The rearrangement uses TRBV3-1 (or the pseudogene TRBV3-2) and TRBJ2-7; unclear D gene. The CDR3 has 15 amino acids. V dropped 2 bases and J dropped 1 base, with 12 bases sitting between them. CDR1 is LGHDT and CDR2 is YNNKEL in the germline V gene (reference sequence). This CDR3 is CASSQSVGASYEQYF. The CDR3 nucleotides are TGTGCCAGCAGCCAATCCGTAGGCGCTTCCTACGAGCAGTACTTC.

The chain links TRBV15 to TRBJ2-7, with 9 bases matching TRBD1. This CDR3 contains 14 residues. Germline values: CDR1 LNHNV, CDR2 YYDKDF (reference sequence). The J segment lost 0 bases and the V segment lost 8 bases, leaving 5 bases of the junction unmatched. The CDR3 DNA sequence: TGTGCCACCTCTCCGGGACAGGGCTCCTACGAGCAGTACTTC. Translated: CATSPGQGSYEQYF.

Only one count was recorded for this clone. The CDR3 DNA reads as TGTGCCAGCAGTGGCTTCCTTGGGACAGGGCAAGGAAACACCATATATTTT. It encodes CASSGFLGTGQGNTIYF. This chain links TRBV28 with TRBJ1-3, with 9 bases aligning to TRBD1. The CDR3 contains 17 residues. V was pared by 5 bases and J by 4 bases, with 12 bases of the junction left unmatched. CDR1 and CDR2 from the germline V gene are MDHEN and SYDVKM. Based on the CDR3 plus reference TRBV28 and TRBJ1-3, the full variable domain is DVKVTQSSRYLVKRTGEKVFLECVQDMDHENMFWYRQDPGLGLRLIYFSYDVKMKEKGDIPEGYSVSREKKERFSLILESASTNQTSMYLCASSGFLGTGQGNTIYFGEGSWLTVV.

The J gene is TRBJ1-3, the V gene TRBV3-1 (or the pseudogene TRBV3-2); TRBD1 agrees at 7 bases. Losses at the gene ends were 1 base for V and 3 bases for J; bases not matched to a gene: 9. The CDR3 contains 17 residues. Germline CDR1 and CDR2: LGHDT and YNNKEL (reference sequence). Written as DNA, the CDR3 is TGTGCCAGCAGCCAAGCTCCCGACAGGGTTGGTGGAAACACCATATATTTT. It is translated as CASSQAPDRVGGNTIYF.

The rearrangement links TRBV24-1 to TRBJ1-6; D call uncertain. Germline CDR1 is KGHDR and CDR2 is SFDVKD. V was trimmed by 7 bases and J by 5 bases, leaving 8 bases between them. The CDR3 consists of 13 residues. CDR3 region: CATRGSDNSPLHF. CDR3 nucleotides: TGTGCCACCAGAGGATCGGATAATTCACCCCTCCACTTT.

V is TRBV7-8 and J is TRBJ1-6; D is perhaps TRBD1 (5 bases). This CDR3 spans 15 amino acids. V lost 5 bases and J 14 bases, leaving 22 bases between the germline ends. CDR1 and CDR2 (germline): SGHVS, FQNEAQ. CDR3 nucleotides: TGTGCCAGCAGCCCCGGGTTGGGGCCGCAGATATCCCTCCACTTT. Its translation: CASSPGLGPQISLHF.

The rearrangement joins TRBV6-5 to TRBJ2-7, with a possible D match to TRBD1 (5 bases). CDR3 size: 13 residues. Trimming left V 5 bases short and J 5 bases short, with 13 bases between. CDR1 and CDR2 (germline): MNHEY, SVGAGI. This CDR3 reads CASSTTGFHEQYF. DNA of the CDR3: TGTGCCAGCAGTACCACAGGTTTCCACGAGCAGTACTTC.

This sequence joins TRBV15 and TRBJ2-2; D remains unclear. The CDR3 length is 15 residues. Trimming removed 3 bases at V and 2 bases at J, with 10 bases between. Germline V CDR1 and CDR2: LNHNV, YYDKDF (reference sequence). CDR3 in amino acids: CATSRDRRNTGELFF. CDR3 bases: TGTGCCACCAGCAGGGATCGGAGAAACACCGGGGAGCTGTTTTTT.

Of note for this clone: This sample also contains other DNA sequences that code for the same CDR3. The chain joins TRBV19 to TRBJ2-6; TRBD1 matches at 7 bases. Germline V lookup: CDR1 LNHDA, CDR2 SQIVND (reference sequence). This CDR3 comprises 15 residues. Trimming took 7 bases from V and 2 from J; bases not matched to a gene: 5. The CDR3 bases are TGTGCCAGTACCAACGACAGGGCTGGGGCCAACGTCCTGACTTTC. Residues: CASTNDRAGANVLTF.

V gene TRBV18 combines with J gene TRBJ2-3, with 13 bases fitting TRBD2. Trimming removed 4 bases from V and 4 bases from J; junction bases left unmatched: 14. The CDR3 spans 19 residues. Germline CDR1 is KGHSH and CDR2 is LQKENI. CDR3 region: CASSLTRLAGGGRSDTQYF. CDR3 nucleotides: TGTGCCAGCTCACTAACCCGACTAGCGGGAGGAGGAAGATCAGATACGCAGTATTTT.

This rearrangement joins TRBV6-4 to TRBJ2-3; the match to TRBD2 covers 7 bases. J was trimmed by 2 bases and V by 6 bases; bases with no gene match: 5. Germline V CDR1 and CDR2: MRHNA, SNTAGT. This CDR3 contains 14 residues. The CDR3 reads CASRPGLDTDTQYF. DNA for the CDR3: TGTGCCAGCAGACCCGGACTAGACACAGATACGCAGTATTTT.

This chain joins TRBV6-6 and TRBJ1-6; 7 nucleotides align to TRBD1. V gave up 5 bases and J gave up 5 bases; unmatched junction bases: 9. The CDR3 runs to 16 residues. Germline V CDR1 and CDR2: MNHNY, SVGAGI (reference sequence). The CDR3 loop reads CASSPTKGQNNSPLHF. CDR3 nucleotide sequence: TGTGCCAGCAGTCCGACCAAGGGACAGAATAATTCACCCCTCCACTTT.

The chain links TRBV9 to TRBJ2-7; weak D call: TRBD1 (6 bases). This CDR3 spans 15 amino acids. Trimming shortened V by 0 bases and J by 3 bases, and 13 bases separated the two germline ends. Per the germline V gene, CDR1 is SGDLS and CDR2 is YYNGEE. The CDR3: CASSVGTGSHYEQYF. The CDR3 coding sequence is TGTGCCAGCAGCGTAGGAACAGGGAGTCACTACGAGCAGTACTTC. Together with reference TRBV9 and TRBJ2-7, the CDR3 gives the full variable domain: DSGVTQTPKHLITATGQRVTLRCSPRSGDLSVYWYQQSLDQGLQFLIQYYNGEERAKGNILERFSAQQFPDLHSELNLSSLELGDSALYFCASSVGTGSHYEQYFGPGTRLTVT.

This chain links TRBV18 with TRBJ2-3; a weak D match, TRBD2 (6 bases). CDR1 is KGHSH, CDR2 LQKENI, per germline. Trimming took off 4 bases at V and 8 bases at J, with 25 bases between the two ends. There are 17 residues in the CDR3. In nucleotides, the CDR3 is TGTGCCAGCTCACTACTCCAACGGGAGACGGAATCGGCTACGCAGTATTTT. It codes for CASSLLQRETESATQYF.

The chain recombines TRBV6-1 with TRBJ1-1; D unresolved. Germline V gene data show CDR1 as MNHNS and CDR2 as SASEGT. The CDR3 covers 13 residues. V shed 2 bases and J shed 1 base, with 5 bases lying between them. Here the CDR3 reads CASSERENTEAFF. CDR3 sequence (DNA): TGTGCCAGCAGTGAACGGGAGAACACTGAAGCTTTCTTT.

The chain uses TRBV29-1 and TRBJ2-7; maybe TRBD1 (6 bases). V gave up 4 bases and J gave up 4 bases, with 11 bases separating them. Germline CDR1 is SQVTM and CDR2 is ANQGSEA. The CDR3 runs 12 residues. CDR3 bases: TGCAGCGTTGGACAGGTGCCTTACGAGCAGTACTTC. This encodes CSVGQVPYEQYF.

The chain is built from TRBV23-1 and TRBJ2-7, with no clear D. TRBV23-1 carries the ORF label, with uncertain function. The ends were cut back, 1 base at V and 2 bases at J, with 12 bases in the middle. This CDR3 has 15 amino acids. The CDR3 reads CASSQLVACPYEQYF. CDR3 nucleotide sequence: TGCGCCAGCAGTCAATTAGTGGCATGCCCCTACGAGCAGTACTTC.